The entry below gives a single T cell receptor (beta chain) sequence along with its context. Its matching antigen is unknown. The record originates from a study of cytomegalovirus exposure and HLA in healthy donors. Study observations and caveats: Analysis performed later showed TCR beta chains linked to HLA being more clonally expanded than equally common others.

V shed 4 bases and J 2 bases; nucleotides not matched to a gene: 7. The CDR3 sequence is 15 residues long. Germline CDR1 is MNHNS and CDR2 is SASEGT. 60 Vbeta and 13 Jbeta primers were used in PCR. Assay used: immunoSEQ multiplex PCR; TCRdb lists only in-frame clones, some missing. The profile shows over 100,000 clones, about two thirds of them singletons. Sequencing used PBMCs. The rearrangement links TRBV6-1 to TRBJ2-7, with 8 bases matching TRBD1. The receptor was isolated from a man younger than 45 in good health and CMV-seropositive. The CDR3 nucleotides read TGTGCCAGCAGTGTAGAAGGACAGGGCCCCTACGAGCAGTACTTC. This gives the protein CASSVEGQGPYEQYF.